The 18 T cell receptor beta chains below all came from one sample that was sequenced in a study of T cells in Graves' hyperthyroidism and ophthalmopathy. RNA transcripts yielded amplified TCR beta CDR3 regions. First-round RT-PCR of the TCR CDR3 relied on the HTBI primer set. TCRdb called the multiplex PCR reads again in MiXCR, with one record for every CDR3 protein. The table shows tens of thousands of distinct CDR3 sequences, with approximately 53% occurring only once. Sequenced: peripheral blood or thyroid tissue (not recorded which). Receptors were obtained from a young man with Graves' hyperthyroidism.

The chain is built from TRBV2 and TRBJ1-6, with TRBD1 matching 10 bases. Germline CDR1 SNHLY, CDR2 FYNNEI. The CDR3 extends over 14 amino acids. Trimming cost V 6 bases and J 10 bases; bases outside gene matches: 6. The CDR3 here is CASSAGTGVSPLHF. The CDR3 region has the DNA TGTGCCAGCAGCGCCGGGACAGGGGTATCACCCCTCCACTTT.

With respect to this clonotype: An end of the junction does not agree with germline; a read error may underlie this. This chain links TRBV20-1 with TRBJ2-7; TRBD2 agrees at 8 bases. Germline V gives CDR1 DFQATT, CDR2 SNEGSKA (reference sequence). CDR3 length: 13 residues. CDR3 protein: CSASPGLDYEQCF. CDR3 nucleotide sequence: TGCAGCGCGAGTCCGGGACTAGACTACGAGCAGTGCTTC.

This clonotype has just one count. This rearrangement joins TRBV29-1 to TRBJ2-7; tentatively, D is TRBD2 (5 bases). The CDR3 has 12 amino acids. Per the germline V gene, CDR1 is SQVTM and CDR2 is ANQGSEA. V lost 2 bases to trimming and J lost 4 bases, with 9 bases between them. The CDR3 region is CSVEYGKYEQYF. CDR3 nucleotides: TGCAGCGTTGAATACGGGAAATACGAGCAGTACTTC.

The V and J genes are TRBV10-1 and TRBJ2-7; D remains unclear. The V gene's germline CDR1 is WNHNN and CDR2 SYGVQD (reference sequence). V was cut by 3 bases and J by 0 bases, with 3 bases left in between. This CDR3 region has 12 residues. CDR3 region: CASSDYSYEQYF. The CDR3 coding sequence is TGCGCCAGCAGTGATTACTCCTACGAGCAGTACTTC.

The rearrangement uses TRBV12-3 or TRBV12-4 and TRBJ2-5; TRBD2 matches 10 bases. The V segment lost 6 bases and the J segment 5 bases; nucleotides outside the gene matches: 9. This CDR3 has 15 residues. The CDR3 DNA follows: TGTGCCAGCAGCCGAAGCACTAGCGGGGCGGAGACCCAGTACTTC. Translating gives CASSRSTSGAETQYF.

Many counts were recorded for this clonotype. The chain joins TRBV5-4 to TRBJ1-2; TRBD1 agrees at 8 bases. The CDR3 is 17 residues long. Germline-derived CDR1 and CDR2 are SGHNT and YYREEE (reference sequence). Trimming cost V 5 bases and J 1 base; bases outside gene matches: 13. CDR3 amino acids: CASRPDRGGKDNYGYTF. In nucleotides, the CDR3 is TGTGCCAGCAGGCCAGACAGGGGAGGAAAAGATAACTATGGCTACACCTTC. The full variable domain, in which reference TRBV5-4 and TRBJ1-2 provide the parts outside the CDR3, is ETGVTQSPTHLIKTRGQQVTLRCSSQSGHNTVSWYQQALGQGPQFIFQYYREEENGRGNFPPRFSGLQFPNYSSELNVNALELDDSALYLCASRPDRGGKDNYGYTFGSGTRLTVV.

As concerns this clonotype: Sequence at one end of the junction differs from germline and may be a read error. This rearrangement joins TRBV20-1 to TRBJ1-5, with D tentatively TRBD1 (6 bases). The V gene's germline CDR1 is DFQATT and CDR2 SNEGSKA (reference sequence). CDR3 size: 17 residues. The CDR3 sequence is CSASLGSGGHHNQPRHF. The DNA for the CDR3 is TGCAGTGCTAGTCTCGGCAGCGGGGGACACCACAATCAGCCCCGGCATTTT.

This clonotype was detected many times. The chain uses TRBV7-8 and TRBJ2-3, with 7 positions matching TRBD1. Germline values: CDR1 SGHVS, CDR2 FQNEAQ. J was trimmed by 6 bases and V by 3 bases; bases with no gene match: 6. The CDR3 runs to 14 residues. CDR3 sequence: CASSLLTGADTQYF. In DNA form, the CDR3 reads TGTGCCAGCAGCTTGCTAACAGGGGCGGATACGCAGTATTTT.

V gene TRBV11-2 combines with J gene TRBJ2-6; 11 bases are shared with TRBD2. The ends lost 7 bases at V and 2 bases at J; junction bases unmatched: 7. Germline V gene lookup returns CDR1 SGHAT and CDR2 FQNNGV. The CDR3 runs to 17 residues. The CDR3 DNA reads TGTGCCAGCACCTCCCCGGGACTAGCGGCTGGGGCCAACGTCCTGACTTTC. Amino acid sequence: CASTSPGLAAGANVLTF.

With regard to this clonotype: Since a much larger clone is just one base distant, this may be a read error. The rearrangement uses TRBV7-2 and TRBJ2-3, with 10 bases fitting TRBD1. Losses at the gene ends were 1 base for V and 1 base for J; bases not matched to a gene: 8. CDR1 is SGHTA, CDR2 FQGNSA, per germline. The CDR3 loop spans 18 amino acids. The CDR3 DNA reads as TGTGCCAGCAGCTTAGAGCGGGCGGGGACAGGGGGCACAGATACGCAGTATTTT. It specifies CASSLERAGTGGTDTQYF.

V gene TRBV7-2 combines with J gene TRBJ1-2, with TRBD1 matching 9 bases. The CDR3 totals 15 residues. Trimming cost V 5 bases and J 5 bases; bases outside gene matches: 9. CDR1 is SGHTA, CDR2 FQGNSA, per germline. The CDR3 DNA reads TGTGCCAGCAGCCATGTTACAGGGGGCATATATGGCTACACCTTC. Translation gives CASSHVTGGIYGYTF.

This clonotype was recorded a few times. The chain couples TRBV20-1 to TRBJ2-5; 11 nucleotides line up with TRBD2. Per the germline V gene, CDR1 is DFQATT and CDR2 is SNEGSKA (reference sequence). The V and J ends lost 7 bases and 2 bases, in that order; junction bases with no gene match: 9. This CDR3 has 15 residues. The CDR3 region has the DNA TGCAGTGTGCGGACTAGCGGGCGGACACAAGAGACCCAGTACTTC. Encoded protein: CSVRTSGRTQETQYF.

In DNA, the CDR3 is TGTGCCAGCAGCGTAACCGGGACAGGGACGCAAGAGACCCAGTACTTC. It codes for CASSVTGTGTQETQYF. This rearrangement joins TRBV7-2 to TRBJ2-5; 9 nucleotides agree with TRBD1. This CDR3 region has 16 residues. Trimming took 5 bases from V and 2 from J; bases not matched to a gene: 9. Germline V gives CDR1 SGHTA, CDR2 FQGNSA.

The chain couples TRBV24-1 to TRBJ2-5; 8 bases are shared with TRBD2. The CDR3 has 14 amino acids. Unmatched junction bases numbered 4, after V lost 4 bases and J lost 4 bases. The germline CDR1 and CDR2 sequences are KGHDR and SFDVKD. In DNA, the CDR3 is TGTGCCACCAGTGACCCAAGCGGGAGAGAGACCCAGTACTTC. Translation gives CATSDPSGRETQYF.

About this clonotype: The junction departs from the called germline gene at one end, perhaps through a read error. The rearrangement links TRBV29-1 to TRBJ2-5; 14 bases align to TRBD2. Germline V gene lookup returns CDR1 SQVTM and CDR2 ANQGSEA. The CDR3 extends over 19 amino acids. Written as DNA, the CDR3 is TGCAGCGTACCAAAGCGGGGGGGACTAGCGGGAGACGGGGGAGAGACCCGGTACTTC. It is translated as CSVPKRGGLAGDGGETRYF.

With regard to this clonotype: Sequence at one end of the junction differs from germline and may be a read error. The chain links TRBV7-2 to TRBJ1-1; D remains unclear. The germline CDR1 and CDR2 sequences are SGHTA and FQGNSA. This CDR3 is built from 15 residues. CDR3 DNA sequence: TGTGCCAGCACCCTCTCTACTCCGGGTAACACTGAAGCTTCCTTT. Amino acid sequence: CASTLSTPGNTEASF. Filled out from reference TRBV7-2 and TRBJ1-1, the complete variable domain reads GAGVSQSPSNKVTEKGKDVELRCDPISGHTALYWYRQSLGQGLEFLIYFQGNSAPDKSGLPSDRFSAERTGGSVSTLTIQRTQQEDSAVYLCASTLSTPGNTEASFGQGTRLTVV.

As for this clonotype: This CDR3 is missing its conserved last phenylalanine or tryptophan, likely due to a read error. The V gene is TRBV5-4, the J gene TRBJ2-5; no firm D call. The germline V and J ends were trimmed by 1 base and 3 bases, with 13 bases remaining between them. Germline CDR1 and CDR2: SGHNT and YYREEE (reference sequence). The CDR3 consists of 15 residues. The CDR3 loop is CASSLTTGAKETQYL. CDR3 in DNA: TGTGCCAGCAGCTTGACTACTGGCGCGAAAGAGACCCAGTACCTC.

In this sample, this clonotype turned up a few times. The chain carries TRBV19 and TRBJ2-5, with 8 bases lining up with TRBD2. V shed 5 bases, J shed 0 bases, and the junction held 8 bases outside the gene matches. Germline V gene lookup returns CDR1 LNHDA and CDR2 SQIVND (reference sequence). The CDR3 contains 16 residues. The chain's CDR3 is CASSSRLARYQETQYF. CDR3 bases: TGTGCCAGTAGTTCCCGACTAGCGAGGTACCAAGAGACCCAGTACTTC.